The 25 T cell receptor beta chains presented below share a single source sample, sequenced in a study of identical twins. From the 5' RACE reads, TCRdb called clonotypes with MiXCR, one entry per CDR3 protein. This table has under 350,000 distinct CDR3 sequences, roughly 9.8% appearing once. The same data also contributed to another study, on yellow fever vaccine responses in identical twins.

Input material: CD8+ T cells sorted from blood. Receptor source: a woman younger than 30 in good health.

This clonotype was observed many times. The chain is built from TRBV9 and TRBJ1-1; D call uncertain. The V end was cut by 6 bases, the J end by 2 bases, with 14 bases between. This CDR3 has 14 residues. Germline CDR1 is SGDLS and CDR2 is YYNGEE. CDR3 in DNA: TGTGCCAGCAACCCTGGAGGCGGAAACACTGAAGCTTTCTTT. As protein: CASNPGGGNTEAFF.

CDR3 region: CASSFSRGNNQPQHF. DNA of the CDR3: TGTGCCAGCAGTTTTTCGAGGGGAAACAATCAGCCCCAGCATTTT. The chain links TRBV27 to TRBJ1-5, with D maybe TRBD1 (5 bases). V lost 3 bases and J lost 3, with 12 bases in between. There are 15 residues in the CDR3. CDR1 and CDR2 (germline): MNHEY, SMNVEV (reference sequence).

This clonotype was detected ten times or more. This sequence joins TRBV4-3 and TRBJ1-1, with no clear D. V lost 0 bases to trimming and J lost 3 bases, with 8 bases between them. The CDR3 has 14 residues. Germline CDR1 and CDR2: LGHNA and YSLEER. This chain's CDR3 is CASSQDGGDTEAFF. The CDR3 nucleotides read TGCGCCAGCAGCCAAGATGGTGGGGACACTGAAGCTTTCTTT.

The rearrangement links TRBV2 to TRBJ2-3, with 8 bases aligning to TRBD1. From germline, CDR1 is SNHLY and CDR2 FYNNEI. CDR3 length: 17 residues. V shed 6 bases, J shed 4 bases, and the junction held 15 bases outside the gene matches. The DNA for the CDR3 is TGTGCCAGCAGCGACCCAAGGACAGGGAAGGGTGCAGATACGCAGTATTTT. This sequence encodes CASSDPRTGKGADTQYF.

This clonotype was counted a few times. The chain employs TRBV4-2 and TRBJ2-3; D unclear. V was trimmed by 4 bases and J by 3 bases, leaving 11 bases between them. This CDR3 spans 14 amino acids. Germline CDR1 is LGHNA and CDR2 is YNFKEQ. The CDR3 DNA sequence: TGTGCCAGCAGCCCCCGTAGTGGTACAGATACGCAGTATTTT. Translation: CASSPRSGTDTQYF.

DNA for the CDR3: TGTGCCAGCTCCGGGACAGGGGGCCCCCACGCCTACGAGCAGTACTTC. It is translated as CASSGTGGPHAYEQYF. J is TRBJ2-7 and V is TRBV27, with 12 bases fitting TRBD1. CDR1 MNHEY and CDR2 SMNVEV come from the germline V gene (reference sequence). The CDR3 totals 16 residues. The trim removed 8 bases at V and 2 bases at J, leaving 10 bases unmatched.

This sequence joins TRBV27 and TRBJ2-3; 13 bases map to TRBD2. The germline gives CDR1 MNHEY, CDR2 SMNVEV (reference sequence). The CDR3 length is 15 residues. Trimming cost V 6 bases and J 5 bases; bases outside gene matches: 5. The CDR3 bases are TGTGCCAGCAGCCTTCGGACTAGCGGGAGAGATACGCAGTATTTT. It specifies CASSLRTSGRDTQYF.

The rearrangement uses TRBV30 and TRBJ2-5; D unclear. V lost 3 bases and J lost 3, with 8 bases in between. This CDR3 is built from 12 residues. Germline V gene data show CDR1 as GTSNPN and CDR2 as SVGIG (reference sequence). The CDR3 DNA reads TGTGCCTGGAGCCATCAGGAAGAGACCCAGTACTTC. It yields the protein CAWSHQEETQYF.

This clonotype was seen ten or more times. The genes are TRBV12-3 or TRBV12-4 and TRBJ2-7; D perhaps matches TRBD2 (6 bases). The CDR3 totals 17 residues. Deletions cut 6 bases from V and 4 bases from J, with 25 bases between. The CDR3 here is CASSLGGFGLQTYEQYF. Here the CDR3 DNA reads TGTGCCAGCAGCCTGGGGGGTTTCGGACTACAGACTTACGAGCAGTACTTC.

The V and J genes are TRBV24-1 and TRBJ2-1; D gene unclear. V lost 4 bases and J 7 bases, leaving 7 bases between the germline ends. Germline-derived CDR1 and CDR2 are KGHDR and SFDVKD. This CDR3 spans 12 amino acids. This chain's CDR3 is CATSDFDNEQFF. CDR3 DNA sequence: TGTGCCACCAGTGACTTCGATAATGAGCAGTTCTTC.

Only a few counts were recorded for this clonotype. The chain has TRBV20-1 and TRBJ2-7; 8 bases match TRBD1. Germline-derived CDR1 and CDR2 are DFQATT and SNEGSKA (reference sequence). Germline trimming cut 2 bases from V and 4 bases from J; bases unmatched to any gene: 4. The CDR3 length is 13 residues. The CDR3 here is CSARTGQGYEQYF. DNA for the CDR3: TGCAGTGCTAGAACCGGACAGGGTTACGAGCAGTACTTC.

The rearrangement uses TRBV20-1 and TRBJ2-1, with D perhaps matching TRBD1 (6 bases). The CDR3 length is 14 residues. V dropped 0 bases and J dropped 5 bases, with 11 bases sitting between them. The germline gives CDR1 DFQATT, CDR2 SNEGSKA (reference sequence). CDR3 nucleotide sequence: TGCAGTGCTAGAGATTTTCGGACAGACAATGAGCAGTTCTTC. Amino acid sequence: CSARDFRTDNEQFF.

The rearrangement links TRBV15 to TRBJ2-3, with D possibly TRBD2 on 5 matching bases. The CDR3 is 13 amino acids. The V gene's germline CDR1 is LNHNV and CDR2 YYDKDF (reference sequence). The V gene lost 0 bases and the J gene lost 4 bases, with 5 bases spanning the gap. The CDR3 protein is CATSRERADTQYF. The DNA of the CDR3 is TGTGCCACCAGCAGAGAGCGGGCAGATACGCAGTATTTT.

There are a few counts of this clonotype. The V and J genes are TRBV7-9 and TRBJ2-7, with D hard to call. With 1 base removed from V and 3 bases from J, the gap between germline ends came to 10 bases. The CDR3 contains 14 residues. Looked up from germline, CDR1 is SEHNR and CDR2 is FQNEAQ (reference sequence). CDR3 coding DNA: TGTGCCAGCAGCTTAGTTTCGACTGGCTACGAGCAGTACTTC. This codes for CASSLVSTGYEQYF.

This chain connects TRBV9 to TRBJ2-7, with D uncertain. This CDR3 spans 12 amino acids. With 0 bases removed from V and 5 bases from J, the gap between germline ends came to 6 bases. CDR1 is SGDLS and CDR2 is YYNGEE in the germline V gene. CDR3 sequence (DNA): TGTGCCAGCAGCGTAGCGGAGAACGAGCAGTACTTC. Its protein is CASSVAENEQYF.

The V call is TRBV27, the J call TRBJ1-2; no definite D call. V lost 3 bases, J lost 1 base, and 9 bases lay in between. Germline V gives CDR1 MNHEY, CDR2 SMNVEV (reference sequence). The CDR3 length is 14 residues. The CDR3 is CASSFSRINYGYTF. DNA of the CDR3: TGTGCCAGCAGTTTTTCAAGGATTAACTATGGCTACACCTTC.

At least ten counts were recorded for this clonotype. The CDR3 nucleotides are TGCAGTGCTAGCCGCGGGCTAGTCACCGGGGAGCTGTTTTTT. Its translation is CSASRGLVTGELFF. The J gene is TRBJ2-2, the V gene TRBV20-1; possible D gene TRBD2, 5 bases. Germline V gene sequence: CDR1 DFQATT, CDR2 SNEGSKA (reference sequence). CDR3 length: 14 amino acids. The V and J ends lost 3 bases and 4 bases respectively, with 12 bases between them.

This clonotype has a handful of counts. This chain connects TRBV5-1 to TRBJ2-7; D may be TRBD1 (6 bases). V lost 5 bases to trimming and J lost 2 bases, with 11 bases between them. The CDR3 consists of 13 residues. Per germline, CDR1 SGHRS and CDR2 YFSETQ. As DNA, the CDR3 is TGCGCCAGCAGGGTAGGGACAACCTACGAGCAGTACTTC. Its protein is CASRVGTTYEQYF.

This chain joins TRBV15 and TRBJ2-7; D is perhaps TRBD1 (5 bases). The V end was cut by 0 bases, the J end by 0 bases, with 9 bases between. Per germline, CDR1 LNHNV and CDR2 YYDKDF (reference sequence). CDR3 length equals 15 residues. The CDR3 region is CATSRDRASSYEQYF. The CDR3 DNA is TGTGCCACCAGCAGAGACAGGGCAAGCTCCTACGAGCAGTACTTC.

This clonotype was observed a few times. The V and J genes are TRBV6-2 or TRBV6-3 and TRBJ2-1; unclear D gene. V lost 3 bases, J lost 15 bases, and 12 bases lay in between. This CDR3 is built from 11 residues. The germline V gene encodes CDR1 MNHEY and CDR2 SVGEGT. The CDR3 DNA sequence: TGTGCCAGCAGTTATGGGATCCACCCGTTCTTC. Translated: CASSYGIHPFF.

In its sample, this clonotype was seen a few times. The chain employs TRBV6-2 or TRBV6-3 and TRBJ2-1; no definite D call. The V gene lost 3 bases and the J gene lost 9 bases, with 12 bases spanning the gap. Germline V gene data show CDR1 as MNHEY and CDR2 as SVGEGT. The CDR3 loop spans 13 amino acids. The CDR3 bases are TGTGCCAGCAGTTATACGGCTTCGGGTGAGCAGTTCTTC. Amino acids: CASSYTASGEQFF.

This clonotype was counted between two and nine times. The rearrangement joins TRBV3-1 to TRBJ2-1; weak D call: TRBD1 (5 bases). V lost 1 base and J 0 bases, leaving 16 bases between the germline ends. The CDR3 totals 18 residues. The germline CDR1 and CDR2 sequences are LGHDT and YNNKEL (reference sequence). The CDR3 DNA reads as TGTGCCAGCAGCCAAGGCTTTATCCAGGGTTCCTCCTACAATGAGCAGTTCTTC. Its protein is CASSQGFIQGSSYNEQFF.

This clonotype was counted a few times. The chain combines TRBV29-1 with TRBJ2-2; D not resolved. CDR1 and CDR2 from the germline V gene are SQVTM and ANQGSEA. This CDR3 has 13 residues. With 6 bases removed from V and 0 bases from J, the gap between germline ends came to 8 bases. DNA for the CDR3: TGCAGCGTGCTGGACCCGAACACCGGGGAGCTGTTTTTT. Its protein is CSVLDPNTGELFF.

Ten or more counts support this clonotype. V usage is TRBV20-1 and J usage is TRBJ2-6; D uncertain. CDR3 length: 14 residues. Per germline, CDR1 DFQATT and CDR2 SNEGSKA (reference sequence). Trimming removed 5 bases at V and 0 bases at J, with 8 bases between. Written as DNA, the CDR3 is TGCAGTGCTGCAGGTCTCTCTGGGGCCAACGTCCTGACTTTC. The encoded protein is CSAAGLSGANVLTF.

In this sample, this clonotype turned up many times. CDR3 protein: CASSSPFTNYGYTF. The CDR3 DNA sequence: TGTGCCAGCAGTTCGCCGTTTACTAACTATGGCTACACCTTC. The rearrangement joins TRBV12-3 or TRBV12-4 to TRBJ1-2; no definite D call. Trimming removed 4 bases from V and 0 bases from J, with 9 bases in between. The CDR3 extends over 14 amino acids.